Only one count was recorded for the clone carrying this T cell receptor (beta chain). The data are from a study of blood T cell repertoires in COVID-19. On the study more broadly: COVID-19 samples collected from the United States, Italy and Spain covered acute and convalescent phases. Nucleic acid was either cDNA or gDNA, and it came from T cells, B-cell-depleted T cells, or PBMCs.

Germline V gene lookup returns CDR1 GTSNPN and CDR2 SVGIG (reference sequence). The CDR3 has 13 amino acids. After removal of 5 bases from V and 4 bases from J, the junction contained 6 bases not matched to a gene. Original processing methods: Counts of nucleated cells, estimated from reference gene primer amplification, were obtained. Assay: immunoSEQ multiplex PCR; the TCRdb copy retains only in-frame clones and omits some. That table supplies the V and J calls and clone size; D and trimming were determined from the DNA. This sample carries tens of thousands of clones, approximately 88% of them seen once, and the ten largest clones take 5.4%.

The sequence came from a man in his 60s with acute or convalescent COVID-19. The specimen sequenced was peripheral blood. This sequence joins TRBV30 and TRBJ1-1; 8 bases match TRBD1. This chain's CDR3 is CAWARTGSTEAFF. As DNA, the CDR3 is TGTGCCTGGGCCCGGACAGGGTCCACTGAAGCTTTCTTT.